The 4 T cell receptor beta chains reported below all come from one sample, sequenced in a study of CD4+ T cells in melanoma. Repertoires were generated with immunoSEQ multiplex PCR, while TCRdb's copy carries only in-frame clones and drops some. The sample holds some 50,000 clones, roughly 89% seen once. The sample taken for sequencing was peripheral blood. All receptors derive from a human donor with melanoma.

Details on this clone: The junction differs from germline at one of its ends, possibly a read error. This sequence joins TRBV7-9 and TRBJ1-2; possibly TRBD1 for D (5 bases). Germline V gene sequence: CDR1 SEHNR, CDR2 FQNEAQ (reference sequence). This CDR3 comprises 12 residues. CDR3 bases: TGTGCCAGCAGTCCCGACAGCCAGAAATTCAGCTTC. As protein: CASSPDSQKFSF.

The table lists this clone with a few counts. The chain joins TRBV30 to TRBJ2-1, with D tentatively TRBD2 (6 bases). The germline V gene encodes CDR1 GTSNPN and CDR2 SVGIG (reference sequence). With 1 base removed from V and 8 bases from J, the gap between germline ends came to 12 bases. The CDR3 length is 13 residues. CDR3 coding DNA: TGTGCCTGGAGTGGCGCACTAGCTGATGAGCAGTTCTTC. Protein sequence: CAWSGALADEQFF.

The V call is TRBV7-9, the J call TRBJ2-7; the D is unclear. Trimming took 1 base from V and 1 from J, leaving 14 bases between them. CDR1 and CDR2 (germline): SEHNR, FQNEAQ (reference sequence). The length of the CDR3 is 16 residues. In nucleotides, the CDR3 is TGTGCCAGCAGCTTAGACGGCAGTCGAGCATCCTACGAGCAGTACTTC. It yields the protein CASSLDGSRASYEQYF.

The genes are TRBV4-2 and TRBJ1-2, with a possible D match to TRBD1 (5 bases). The germline CDR1 and CDR2 sequences are LGHNA and YNFKEQ. The CDR3 extends over 16 amino acids. V lost 1 base and J lost 2, with 14 bases in between. The CDR3 reads CASSQANQQENYGYTF. DNA of the CDR3: TGTGCCAGCAGCCAAGCTAATCAACAGGAAAACTATGGCTACACCTTC.